Listed below are T cell receptor beta chains from one sample, sequenced in a study of CD8 T cells in ankylosing spondylitis. TCRdb called the 5' RACE reads again in MiXCR, with one record for every CDR3 protein. The data hold approximately 540,000 distinct CDR3 sequences, with about 12% observed a single time. Sequenced material: blood, either unsorted or a sorted T cell fraction (not recorded which). The receptors here all came from a male donor with ankylosing spondylitis. CDR3s leave out the opening cysteine and the closing phenylalanine or tryptophan.

v_call,cdr3_length,cdr3_aa
TRBV5-1,11,ASSPGTEYGYT
TRBV5-8,13,ASSPGQGYDQPQH
TRBV27,12,ASASHQKGGGYT
TRBV19,16,ASSSTQGTGNWQDTQY
TRBV5-1,11,ASSYDGHTEAF
TRBV5-1,12,ASSSGTGGYEQY
TRBV29-1,11,SVDHQANYGYT
TRBV12-3/TRBV12-4,12,ASSLAGVSDTQY
TRBV12-3/TRBV12-4,13,ASTRTGGERNTIY
TRBV29-1,13,SVEYLKTGQSEQF
TRBV3-1,10,ASSFAGGPQY
TRBV14,14,ASSQEGEGTNEKLF
TRBV20-1,15,SAPRDGSGPAAYEQY
TRBV12-3/TRBV12-4,14,ASSPPLRVGGNTIY
TRBV5-1,13,ASSRTGSSGGELF
TRBV12-3/TRBV12-4,10,ASSPGPETQY
TRBV30,9,AWTGVFEAF
TRBV6-2/TRBV6-3,12,ASTPGATYTEAF
TRBV27,13,ASSLMGSSKDTQY
TRBV20-1,12,SAPDRGGQETQY
TRBV14,12,ASSQVGGYNEQF
TRBV20-1,19,SARVPPTDREVFSGANVLT
TRBV5-1,15,ASTAPGRESHGGELF
TRBV12-3/TRBV12-4,17,AFSLALPLASNLFNEQF
TRBV11-2,13,ASSEGRASTGELF
TRBV12-3/TRBV12-4,11,ASSFSGGNEQY
TRBV20-1,12,SARDIRRSETQY
TRBV20-1,12,SARGLAEINEQF
TRBV6-1,10,ASTNRESKLF
TRBV15,11,ATSGDRGLGYT
TRBV9,13,ASSVRQGLYNEQF
TRBV7-2,14,ASSPRSGTGQETQY
TRBV3-1,14,ASSPIPGQGGEKLF
TRBV10-3,13,AISEFAVGGDTQY
TRBV4-1,12,ASSFFGAYNEQF
TRBV9,12,ASSGGTDYETQY
TRBV5-1,17,ASSFSLTSERDRRYEQY
TRBV28,11,ASSILASNEQF
TRBV20-1,13,SAAPRGRYNSPLH
TRBV20-1,12,SATTGRAIGELF
TRBV7-9,14,ASIKGLPPSYNEQF